This TCR beta chain was documented in a study of blood T cell repertoires in COVID-19. The wider study: Researchers got acute and convalescent COVID-19 samples from the United States, Italy and Spain. In each case, the material was cDNA or gDNA derived from T cells, B-cell-depleted T cells, or PBMCs.

Germline V gene sequence: CDR1 SGHAT, CDR2 FQNNGV. This CDR3 is 14 amino acids long. Trimming took 2 bases from V and 7 from J, leaving 9 bases between them. This clone was observed a single time. As processed by the authors: Quantification of nucleated cells was approximated via reference gene primer amplification. Here immunoSEQ multiplex PCR was the method, and the copy in TCRdb shows in-frame clones only, minus some. That table is the source of V, J and clone size, and D and trimming were worked out from the DNA. Among approximately 46,000 clones listed, around 89% were seen once. The chain uses TRBV11-2 and TRBJ1-6; tentative D call: TRBD1 (5 bases). The TCR originated in a man aged 45-65 years with active COVID-19. Sequencing input: peripheral blood. DNA of the CDR3: TGTGCCAGCAGCTTAAGGGGAGGCAATTCACCCCTCCACTTT. This gives the protein CASSLRGGNSPLHF.